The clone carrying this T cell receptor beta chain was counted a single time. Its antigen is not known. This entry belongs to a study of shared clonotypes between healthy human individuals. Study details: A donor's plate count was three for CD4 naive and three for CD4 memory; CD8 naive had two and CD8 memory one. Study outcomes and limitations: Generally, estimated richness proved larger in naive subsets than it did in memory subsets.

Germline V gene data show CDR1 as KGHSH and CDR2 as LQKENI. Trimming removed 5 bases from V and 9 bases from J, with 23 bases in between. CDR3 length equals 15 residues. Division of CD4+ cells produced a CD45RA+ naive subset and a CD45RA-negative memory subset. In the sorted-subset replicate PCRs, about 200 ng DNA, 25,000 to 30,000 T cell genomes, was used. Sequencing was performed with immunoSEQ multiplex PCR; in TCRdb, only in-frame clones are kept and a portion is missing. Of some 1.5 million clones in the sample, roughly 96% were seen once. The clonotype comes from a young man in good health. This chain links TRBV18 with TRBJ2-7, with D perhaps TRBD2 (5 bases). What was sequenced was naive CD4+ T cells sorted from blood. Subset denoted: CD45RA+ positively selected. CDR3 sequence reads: CASSESAGALDMQYF. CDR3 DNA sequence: TGTGCCAGCTCAGAATCGGCGGGCGCCTTGGATATGCAGTACTTC.